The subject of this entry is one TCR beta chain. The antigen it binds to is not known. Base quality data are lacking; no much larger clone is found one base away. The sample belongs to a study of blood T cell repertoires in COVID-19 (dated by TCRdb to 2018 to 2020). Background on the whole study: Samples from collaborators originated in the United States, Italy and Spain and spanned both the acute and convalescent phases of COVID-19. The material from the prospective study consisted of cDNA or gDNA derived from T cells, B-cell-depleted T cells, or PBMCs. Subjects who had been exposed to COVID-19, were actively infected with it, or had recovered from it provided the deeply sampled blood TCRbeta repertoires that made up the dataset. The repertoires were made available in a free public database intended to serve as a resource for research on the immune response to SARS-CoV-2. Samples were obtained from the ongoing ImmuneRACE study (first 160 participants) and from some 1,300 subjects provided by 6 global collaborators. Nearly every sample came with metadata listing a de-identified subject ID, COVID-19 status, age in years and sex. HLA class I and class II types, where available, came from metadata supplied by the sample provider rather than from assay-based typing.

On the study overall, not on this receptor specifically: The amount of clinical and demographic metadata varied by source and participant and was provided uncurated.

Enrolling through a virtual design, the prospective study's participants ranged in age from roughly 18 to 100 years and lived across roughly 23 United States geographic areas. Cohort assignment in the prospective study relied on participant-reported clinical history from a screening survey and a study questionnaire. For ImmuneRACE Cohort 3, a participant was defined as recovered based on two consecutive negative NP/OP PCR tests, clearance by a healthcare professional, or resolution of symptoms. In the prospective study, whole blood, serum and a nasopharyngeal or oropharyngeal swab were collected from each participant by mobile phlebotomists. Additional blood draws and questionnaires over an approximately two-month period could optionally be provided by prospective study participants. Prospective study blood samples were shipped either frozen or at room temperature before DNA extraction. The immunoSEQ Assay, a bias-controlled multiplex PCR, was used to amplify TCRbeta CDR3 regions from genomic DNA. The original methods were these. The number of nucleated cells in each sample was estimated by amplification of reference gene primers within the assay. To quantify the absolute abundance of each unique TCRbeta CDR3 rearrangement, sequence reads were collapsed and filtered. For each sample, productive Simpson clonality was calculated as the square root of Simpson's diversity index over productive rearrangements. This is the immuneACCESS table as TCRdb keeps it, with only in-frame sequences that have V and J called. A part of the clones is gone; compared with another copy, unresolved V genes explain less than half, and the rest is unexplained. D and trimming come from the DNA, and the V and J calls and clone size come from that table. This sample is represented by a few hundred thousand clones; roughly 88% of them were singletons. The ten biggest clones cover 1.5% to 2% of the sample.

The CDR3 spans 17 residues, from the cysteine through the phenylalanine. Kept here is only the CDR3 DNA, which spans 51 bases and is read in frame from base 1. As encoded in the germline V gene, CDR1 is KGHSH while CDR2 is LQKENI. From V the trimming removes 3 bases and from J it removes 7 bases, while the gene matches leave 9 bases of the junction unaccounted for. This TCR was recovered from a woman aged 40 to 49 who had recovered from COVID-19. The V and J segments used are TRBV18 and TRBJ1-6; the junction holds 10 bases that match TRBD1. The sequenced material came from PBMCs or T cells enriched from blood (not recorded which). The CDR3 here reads CASSPLGGQGDNSPLHF. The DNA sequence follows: TGTGCCAGCTCACCTTTAGGCGGACAGGGGGACAATTCACCCCTCCACTTT.